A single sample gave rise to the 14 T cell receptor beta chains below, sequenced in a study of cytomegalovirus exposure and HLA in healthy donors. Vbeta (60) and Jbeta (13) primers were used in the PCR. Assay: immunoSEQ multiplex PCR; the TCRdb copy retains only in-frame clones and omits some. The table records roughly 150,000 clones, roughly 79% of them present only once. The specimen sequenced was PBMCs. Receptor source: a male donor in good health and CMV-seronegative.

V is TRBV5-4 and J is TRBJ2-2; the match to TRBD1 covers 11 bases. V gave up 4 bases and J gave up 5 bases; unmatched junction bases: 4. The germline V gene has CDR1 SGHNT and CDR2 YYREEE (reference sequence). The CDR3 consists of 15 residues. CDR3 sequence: CASSRGTGGTGELFF. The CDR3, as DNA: TGTGCCAGCAGCCGTGGGACAGGGGGAACCGGGGAGCTGTTTTTT. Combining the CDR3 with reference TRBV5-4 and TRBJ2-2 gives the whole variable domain ETGVTQSPTHLIKTRGQQVTLRCSSQSGHNTVSWYQQALGQGPQFIFQYYREEENGRGNFPPRFSGLQFPNYSSELNVNALELDDSALYLCASSRGTGGTGELFFGEGSRLTVL.

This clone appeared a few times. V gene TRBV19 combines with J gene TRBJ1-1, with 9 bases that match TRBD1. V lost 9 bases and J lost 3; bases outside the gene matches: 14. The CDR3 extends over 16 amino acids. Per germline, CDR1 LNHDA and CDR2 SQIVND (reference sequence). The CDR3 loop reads CASTLRTGEFDTEAFF. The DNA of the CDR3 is TGTGCCAGCACCCTTCGGACAGGGGAGTTCGACACTGAAGCTTTCTTT.

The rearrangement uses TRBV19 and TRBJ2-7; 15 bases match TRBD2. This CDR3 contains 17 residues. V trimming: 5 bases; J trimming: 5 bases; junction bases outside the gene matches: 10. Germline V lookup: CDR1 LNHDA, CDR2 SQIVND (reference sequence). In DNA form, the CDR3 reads TGTGCCAGTAGTCCCCGGGGACTAGCGGGAGGAGAAGACGAGCAGTACTTC. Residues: CASSPRGLAGGEDEQYF.

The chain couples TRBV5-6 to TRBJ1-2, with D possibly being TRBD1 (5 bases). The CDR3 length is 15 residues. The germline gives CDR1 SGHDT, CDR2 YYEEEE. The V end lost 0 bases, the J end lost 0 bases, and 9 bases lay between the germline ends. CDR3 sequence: CASSLAQGPNYGYTF. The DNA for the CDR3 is TGTGCCAGCAGCTTGGCCCAGGGTCCTAACTATGGCTACACCTTC. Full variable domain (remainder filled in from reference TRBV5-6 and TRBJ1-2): DAGVTQSPTHLIKTRGQQVTLRCSPKSGHDTVSWYQQALGQGPQFIFQYYEEEERQRGNFPDRFSGHQFPNYSSELNVNALLLGDSALYLCASSLAQGPNYGYTFGSGTRLTVV.

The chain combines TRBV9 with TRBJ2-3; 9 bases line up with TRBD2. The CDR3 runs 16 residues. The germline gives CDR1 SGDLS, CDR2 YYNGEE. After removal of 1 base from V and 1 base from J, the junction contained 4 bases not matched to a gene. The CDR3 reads CASSVLVAGGTDTQYF. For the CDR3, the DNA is TGTGCCAGCAGCGTATTAGTAGCGGGAGGCACAGATACGCAGTATTTT.

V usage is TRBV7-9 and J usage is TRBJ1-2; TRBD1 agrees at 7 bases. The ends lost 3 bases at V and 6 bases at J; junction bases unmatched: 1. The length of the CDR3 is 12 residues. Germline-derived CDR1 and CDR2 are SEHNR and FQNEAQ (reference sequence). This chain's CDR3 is CASSFTGDGYTF. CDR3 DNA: TGTGCCAGCAGCTTTACAGGGGATGGCTACACCTTC.

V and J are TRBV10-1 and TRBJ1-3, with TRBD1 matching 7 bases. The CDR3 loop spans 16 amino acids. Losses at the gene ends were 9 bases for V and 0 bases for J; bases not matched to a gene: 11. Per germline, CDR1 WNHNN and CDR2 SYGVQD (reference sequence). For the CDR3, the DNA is TGCGCCAGTTTGACAGGGCCCTTTTTCTCTGGAAACACCATATATTTT. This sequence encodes CASLTGPFFSGNTIYF.

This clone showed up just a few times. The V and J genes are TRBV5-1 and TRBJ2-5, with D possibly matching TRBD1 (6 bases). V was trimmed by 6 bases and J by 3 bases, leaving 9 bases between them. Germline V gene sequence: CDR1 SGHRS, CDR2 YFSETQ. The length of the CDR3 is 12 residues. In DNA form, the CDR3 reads TGCGCCAGCAATAGGGGGAAAGAGACCCAGTACTTC. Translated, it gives CASNRGKETQYF.

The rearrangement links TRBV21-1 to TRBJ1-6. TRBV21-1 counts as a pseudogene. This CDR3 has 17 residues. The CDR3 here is CASSKPGKTRAGSPLHF. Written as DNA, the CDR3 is TGTGCCAGCAGCAAACCGGGGAAGACAAGGGCGGGTTCACCCCTCCACTTT.

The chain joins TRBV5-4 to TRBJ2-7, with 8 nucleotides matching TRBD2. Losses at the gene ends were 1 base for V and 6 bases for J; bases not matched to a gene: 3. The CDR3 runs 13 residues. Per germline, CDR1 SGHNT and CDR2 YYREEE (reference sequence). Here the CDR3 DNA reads TGTGCCAGCAGCTTGCGGGAGGGCCGCGAGCAGTACTTC. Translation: CASSLREGREQYF.

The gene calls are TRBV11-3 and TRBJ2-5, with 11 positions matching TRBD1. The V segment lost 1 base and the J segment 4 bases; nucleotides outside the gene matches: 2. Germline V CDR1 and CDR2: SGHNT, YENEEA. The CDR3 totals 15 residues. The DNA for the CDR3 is TGTGCCAGCAGCTTAGGGGACAGGGGGTTAGAGACCCAGTACTTC. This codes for CASSLGDRGLETQYF. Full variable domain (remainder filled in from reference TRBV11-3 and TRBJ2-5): EAGVVQSPRYKIIEKKQPVAFWCNPISGHNTLYWYLQNLGQGPELLIRYENEEAVDDSQLPKDRFSAERLKGVDSTLKIQPAELGDSAVYLCASSLGDRGLETQYFGPGTRLLVL.

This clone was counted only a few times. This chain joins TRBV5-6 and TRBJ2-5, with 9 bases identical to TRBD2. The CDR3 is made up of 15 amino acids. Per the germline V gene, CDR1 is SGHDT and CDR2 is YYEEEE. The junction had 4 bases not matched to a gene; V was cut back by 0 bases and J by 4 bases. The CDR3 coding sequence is TGTGCCAGCAGCTTGGGCGGGAGGGCGGGAGAGACCCAGTACTTC. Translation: CASSLGGRAGETQYF.

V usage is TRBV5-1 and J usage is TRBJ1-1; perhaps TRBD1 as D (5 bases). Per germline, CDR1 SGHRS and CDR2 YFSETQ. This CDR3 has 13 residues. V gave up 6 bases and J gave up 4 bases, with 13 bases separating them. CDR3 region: CASTTGGATEAFF. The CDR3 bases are TGCGCCAGCACGACCGGAGGGGCCACTGAAGCTTTCTTT.

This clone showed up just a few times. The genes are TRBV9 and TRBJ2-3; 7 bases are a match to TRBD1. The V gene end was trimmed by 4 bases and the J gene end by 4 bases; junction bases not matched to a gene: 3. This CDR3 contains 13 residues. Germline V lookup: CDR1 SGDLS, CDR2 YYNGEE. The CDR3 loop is CASSITGADTQYF. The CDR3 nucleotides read TGTGCCAGCAGCATTACAGGGGCAGATACGCAGTATTTT.